The 23 T cell receptor beta chains below come from one sample, sequenced in a study of beta chain features in type 1 diabetes. The sequenced template was cDNA made from the entire isolated RNA. Generated by immunoSEQ multiplex PCR, the TCRdb table keeps only in-frame clones and is missing some. The sample has around 280,000 clones; approximately 8% are singletons. Material: central memory CD4+ T cells from blood. These receptors were collected from a woman under 30 in good health.

This clone has only a few counts. The gene calls are TRBV18 and TRBJ1-1; D perhaps matches TRBD1 (6 bases). Between the trimmed V and J ends, which lost 5 bases and 3 bases, there was a span of 10 bases. Germline-derived CDR1 and CDR2 are KGHSH and LQKENI. This CDR3 spans 13 amino acids. DNA of the CDR3: TGTGCCAGCTCATCCGGACAGCACACTGAAGCTTTCTTT. This codes for CASSSGQHTEAFF.

This clone is a singleton in its sample. The gene calls are TRBV7-9 and TRBJ1-3; D uncertain. V dropped 3 bases and J dropped 11 bases, with 5 bases sitting between them. Per the germline V gene, CDR1 is SEHNR and CDR2 is FQNEAQ (reference sequence). This CDR3 is 10 amino acids long. The CDR3 DNA follows: TGTGCCAGCAGCTTCTCGTCCATATATTTT. Amino acid sequence: CASSFSSIYF. The full variable domain, its missing parts supplied by reference TRBV7-9 and TRBJ1-3, is DTGVSQNPRHKITKRGQNVTFRCDPISEHNRLYWYRQTLGQGPEFLTYFQNEAQLEKSRLLSDRFSAERPKGSFSTLEIQRTEQGDSAMYLCASSFSSIYFGEGSWLTVV.

This clone was observed a handful of times. This chain connects TRBV2 to TRBJ2-1, with TRBD2 identical over 12 bases. V was clipped by 11 bases and J by 7 bases; unmatched bases: 6. CDR1 SNHLY and CDR2 FYNNEI come from the germline V gene. The CDR3 is 13 residues long. The CDR3 DNA is TGTGCCGGCCGACTAGCGGGGGTGAATGAGCAGTTCTTC. Protein sequence: CAGRLAGVNEQFF.

In DNA, the CDR3 is TGTGCCAGCCGACGAGGGGGGCTGTACACAGATACGCAGTATTTT. It is translated as CASRRGGLYTDTQYF. The chain recombines TRBV6-1 with TRBJ2-3, with D perhaps assigned TRBD1 or TRBD2 (6 bases each). Germline V gene lookup returns CDR1 MNHNS and CDR2 SASEGT. Trimming pared 8 bases from V and 2 bases from J, leaving 17 bases between. The CDR3 spans 15 residues.

The chain carries TRBV30 and TRBJ2-7, with 9 bases that match TRBD1. The CDR3 loop spans 17 amino acids. Germline V gives CDR1 GTSNPN, CDR2 SVGIG (reference sequence). V dropped 5 bases and J dropped 2; count of bases not matched to a gene: 16. The CDR3 reads CAWQPGTGTGGAYEQYV. The CDR3 nucleotides read TGTGCCTGGCAACCCGGGACAGGGACGGGGGGTGCCTACGAGCAGTACGTC.

The rearrangement uses TRBV5-4 and TRBJ1-1; maybe TRBD1 (5 bases). V lost 8 bases and J 0 bases, leaving 17 bases between the germline ends. Germline assignment: CDR1 SGHNT and CDR2 YYREEE (reference sequence). The CDR3 loop spans 15 amino acids. The CDR3 region is CASSFPAGLNTEAFF. CDR3 nucleotides: TGTGCCAGTTCCTTCCCGGCAGGGCTGAACACTGAAGCTTTCTTT.

The chain uses TRBV28 and TRBJ1-1; the D gene is possibly TRBD1 (6 bases). The CDR3 runs 14 residues. Between the trimmed V and J ends, which lost 6 bases and 1 base, there was a span of 12 bases. The germline V gene has CDR1 MDHEN and CDR2 SYDVKM. CDR3 amino acids: CASSAGATNTEAFF. The CDR3 nucleotides read TGTGCCAGCAGCGCAGGGGCTACGAACACTGAAGCTTTCTTT.

Here the CDR3 reads CASFSPTGKEGYTF. CDR3 nucleotide sequence: TGTGCCAGCTTTTCCCCTACAGGGAAGGAAGGCTACACCTTC. The chain combines TRBV18 with TRBJ1-2, with TRBD1 as a possible D gene (6 bases). Germline V gene sequence: CDR1 KGHSH, CDR2 LQKENI. Trimming took 7 bases from V and 8 from J, leaving 20 bases between them. CDR3 length: 14 residues.

In its sample, this clone was seen once. The chain recombines TRBV7-3 with TRBJ2-5; 10 nucleotides line up with TRBD2. Germline CDR1 and CDR2: SGHTA and FQGTGA. The CDR3 totals 15 residues. V trimming: 6 bases; J trimming: 5 bases; junction bases outside the gene matches: 9. CDR3 sequence: CASSSPSGSRETQYF. CDR3 DNA sequence: TGTGCCAGCAGTTCCCCTAGCGGGAGCCGGGAGACCCAGTACTTC.

Ten or more counts support this clone. This chain connects TRBV13 to TRBJ2-1, with D possibly TRBD2 on 6 matching bases. This CDR3 is built from 14 residues. V gave up 5 bases and J gave up 0 bases, with 8 bases separating them. Germline V gene sequence: CDR1 PRHDT, CDR2 FYEKMQ (reference sequence). CDR3 amino acids: CASSLATSYNEQFF. The CDR3 DNA is TGTGCCAGCAGCCTAGCGACCTCCTACAATGAGCAGTTCTTC.

In this sample, this clone turned up a few times. The chain has TRBV30 and TRBJ1-5, with D possibly being TRBD1 (5 bases). The V end was cut by 5 bases, the J end by 2 bases, with 19 bases between. The CDR3 totals 16 residues. Germline CDR1 is GTSNPN and CDR2 is SVGIG (reference sequence). The CDR3 DNA is TGTGCCTGGGCCTCAGGGAAAACGGCGGGCAATCAGCCCCAGCATTTT. Translated, it gives CAWASGKTAGNQPQHF.

The chain combines TRBV29-1 with TRBJ1-1; weak D call: TRBD1 (5 bases). The germline V gene encodes CDR1 SQVTM and CDR2 ANQGSEA. Deletions cut 1 base from V and 7 bases from J, with 13 bases between. CDR3 length equals 13 residues. The CDR3 DNA reads TGCAGCGTTGAAGGGGTCTTGGACATTGAAGCTTTCTTT. Translated, it gives CSVEGVLDIEAFF.

This clone was recorded a few times. Within the sample, other DNA sequences also encode this same CDR3. The chain carries TRBV5-6 and TRBJ1-5; D remains unclear. Germline V gene lookup returns CDR1 SGHDT and CDR2 YYEEEE. V shed 4 bases and J shed 5 bases, with 7 bases lying between them. The CDR3 is 12 residues long. The CDR3 region has the DNA TGTGCCAGCAGCCTTGTGGATCAGCCCCAGCATTTT. Translating gives CASSLVDQPQHF.

For the CDR3, the DNA is TGTGCCAGCAGTCATCCCTCGGGGGGGTCTCCTTCGTTCTCCTACAATGAGCAGTTCTTC. It is translated as CASSHPSGGSPSFSYNEQFF. The rearrangement joins TRBV9 to TRBJ2-1; 8 bases line up with TRBD2. Trimming took 5 bases from V and 0 from J; bases not matched to a gene: 19. The CDR3 is 20 residues long. CDR1 is SGDLS and CDR2 is YYNGEE in the germline V gene. Together with reference TRBV9 and TRBJ2-1, the CDR3 gives the full variable domain: DSGVTQTPKHLITATGQRVTLRCSPRSGDLSVYWYQQSLDQGLQFLIQYYNGEERAKGNILERFSAQQFPDLHSELNLSSLELGDSALYFCASSHPSGGSPSFSYNEQFFGPGTRLTVL.

The chain couples TRBV7-6 to TRBJ1-3; a possible D gene is TRBD1 (6 bases). Trimming pared 5 bases from V and 12 bases from J, leaving 14 bases between. Germline V gives CDR1 SGHVS, CDR2 FNYEAQ. The CDR3 totals 12 residues. The CDR3 nucleotides read TGTGCCAGCAGCGGAACAGGGACCCACATATATTTT. Its translation is CASSGTGTHIYF.

The table lists this clone with a few counts. This chain connects TRBV4-3 to TRBJ2-2; no clear D. CDR3 length equals 15 residues. The germline V and J ends were trimmed by 4 bases and 0 bases, with 9 bases remaining between them. Germline CDR1 LGHNA, CDR2 YSLEER. The CDR3 region is CASSLGSSNTGELFF. CDR3 in DNA: TGCGCCAGCAGCCTCGGCTCCTCGAACACCGGGGAGCTGTTTTTT.

This chain uses TRBV11-1 with TRBJ2-2, with D possibly matching TRBD1 (6 bases). Germline lookup yields CDR1 SGHAT and CDR2 FQDESV (reference sequence). The CDR3 consists of 17 residues. V was trimmed by 6 bases and J by 0 bases, leaving 17 bases between them. In DNA form, the CDR3 reads TGTGCCAGCAGACGACTTTTGGGGGCAACGAACACCGGGGAGCTGTTTTTT. It yields the protein CASRRLLGATNTGELFF.

This clone was found a few times. The genes are TRBV6-6 and TRBJ1-1; 8 bases fit TRBD1. The CDR3 has 14 residues. V lost 6 bases, J lost 6 bases, and 9 bases stayed unmatched. Germline CDR1 MNHNY, CDR2 SVGAGI (reference sequence). CDR3 protein: CASRTRTGMSEAFF. The CDR3 DNA reads TGTGCCAGCAGGACGCGGACAGGGATGTCTGAAGCTTTCTTT.

V and J are TRBV2 and TRBJ1-6; 8 bases agree with TRBD1. CDR3 size: 16 residues. The V segment lost 10 bases and the J segment 0 bases; nucleotides outside the gene matches: 8. Germline V gene lookup returns CDR1 SNHLY and CDR2 FYNNEI. The CDR3 sequence is CAISDRESSYNSPLHF. The CDR3 nucleotides are TGTGCCATCTCGGACAGGGAGAGCTCCTATAATTCACCCCTCCACTTT.

This clone has just a few counts. The genes are TRBV30 and TRBJ1-5; TRBD1 matches at 9 bases. The CDR3 runs 13 residues. The ends lost 5 bases at V and 1 base at J; junction bases unmatched: 0. The germline CDR1 and CDR2 sequences are GTSNPN and SVGIG (reference sequence). CDR3 sequence (DNA): TGTGCCTGGGGACAGGGGAGCAATCAGCCCCAGCATTTT. Protein sequence: CAWGQGSNQPQHF.

The rearrangement links TRBV7-9 to TRBJ2-3; 7 bases match TRBD2. Germline V gives CDR1 SEHNR, CDR2 FQNEAQ (reference sequence). V dropped 3 bases and J dropped 1; count of bases not matched to a gene: 1. The CDR3 is 14 residues long. The CDR3, as DNA: TGTGCCAGCAGCTTTACTAGCGGCACAGATACGCAGTATTTT. It encodes CASSFTSGTDTQYF.

This clone has only a few counts. V usage is TRBV2 and J usage is TRBJ1-6, with a tentative D call TRBD1 (5 bases). The CDR3 loop spans 12 amino acids. CDR1 is SNHLY and CDR2 is FYNNEI in the germline V gene. V gave up 6 bases and J gave up 5 bases, with 5 bases separating them. As DNA, the CDR3 is TGTGCCAGCAGGACAGATAATTCACCCCTCCACTTT. Translated, it gives CASRTDNSPLHF.

The chain couples TRBV4-3 to TRBJ2-5, with D unclear. The V gene's germline CDR1 is LGHNA and CDR2 YSLEER. This CDR3 contains 16 residues. Trimming removed 0 bases from V and 4 bases from J, with 15 bases in between. Written as DNA, the CDR3 is TGCGCCAGCAGCCAAGACGAAGTCAAACTTGGAGAGACCCAGTACTTC. It encodes CASSQDEVKLGETQYF.